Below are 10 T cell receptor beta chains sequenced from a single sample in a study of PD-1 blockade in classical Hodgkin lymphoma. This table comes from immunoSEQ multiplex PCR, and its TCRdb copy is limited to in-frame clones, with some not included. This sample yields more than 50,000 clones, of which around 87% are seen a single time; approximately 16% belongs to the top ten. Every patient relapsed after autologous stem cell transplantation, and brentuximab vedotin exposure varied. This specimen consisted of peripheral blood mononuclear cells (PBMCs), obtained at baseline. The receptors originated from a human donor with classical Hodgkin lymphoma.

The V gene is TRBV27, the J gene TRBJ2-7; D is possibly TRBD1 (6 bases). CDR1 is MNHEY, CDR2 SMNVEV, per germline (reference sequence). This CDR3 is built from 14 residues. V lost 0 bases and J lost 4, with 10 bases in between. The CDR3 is CASSLSLGGYEQYF. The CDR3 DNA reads TGTGCCAGCAGTTTATCGCTAGGGGGATACGAGCAGTACTTC.

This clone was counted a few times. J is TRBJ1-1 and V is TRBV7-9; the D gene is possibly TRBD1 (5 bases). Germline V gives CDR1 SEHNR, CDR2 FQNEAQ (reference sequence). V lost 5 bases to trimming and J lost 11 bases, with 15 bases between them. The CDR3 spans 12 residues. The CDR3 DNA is TGTGCCAGCAGCCCCCAGGGTAAGGGGGCTTTCTTT. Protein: CASSPQGKGAFF. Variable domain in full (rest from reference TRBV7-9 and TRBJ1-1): DTGVSQNPRHKITKRGQNVTFRCDPISEHNRLYWYRQTLGQGPEFLTYFQNEAQLEKSRLLSDRFSAERPKGSFSTLEIQRTEQGDSAMYLCASSPQGKGAFFGQGTRLTVV.

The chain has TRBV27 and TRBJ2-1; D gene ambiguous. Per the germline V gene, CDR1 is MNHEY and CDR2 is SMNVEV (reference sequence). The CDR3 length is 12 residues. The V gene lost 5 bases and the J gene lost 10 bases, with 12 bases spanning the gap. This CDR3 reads CASSTPGREQFF. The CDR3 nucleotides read TGTGCCAGCAGTACCCCGGGCCGGGAGCAGTTCTTC.

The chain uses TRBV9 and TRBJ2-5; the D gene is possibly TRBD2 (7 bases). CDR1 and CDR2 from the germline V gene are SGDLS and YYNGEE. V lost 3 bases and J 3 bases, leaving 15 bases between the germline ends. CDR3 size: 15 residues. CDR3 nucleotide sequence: TGTGCCAGCAGCGAAGGGAGGGGGGGAAAAGAGACCCAGTACTTC. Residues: CASSEGRGGKETQYF.

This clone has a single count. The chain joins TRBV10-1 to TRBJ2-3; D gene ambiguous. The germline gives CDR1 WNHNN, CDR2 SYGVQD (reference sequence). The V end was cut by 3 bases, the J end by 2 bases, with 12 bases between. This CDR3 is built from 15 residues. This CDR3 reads CASSDSGKNTDTQYF. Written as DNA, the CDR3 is TGCGCCAGCAGTGATTCCGGAAAGAACACAGATACGCAGTATTTT.

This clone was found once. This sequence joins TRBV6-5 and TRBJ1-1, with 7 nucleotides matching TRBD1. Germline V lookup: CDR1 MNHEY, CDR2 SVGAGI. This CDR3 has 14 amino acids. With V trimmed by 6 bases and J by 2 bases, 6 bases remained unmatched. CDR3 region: CASRTGQPNTEAFF. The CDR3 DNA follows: TGTGCCAGCAGAACGGGACAGCCAAACACTGAAGCTTTCTTT.

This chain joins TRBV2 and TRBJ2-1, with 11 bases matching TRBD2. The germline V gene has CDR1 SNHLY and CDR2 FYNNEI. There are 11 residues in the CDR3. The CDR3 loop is CGSGGAFEQFF. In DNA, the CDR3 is TGTGGTAGCGGGGGGGCCTTTGAGCAGTTCTTC.

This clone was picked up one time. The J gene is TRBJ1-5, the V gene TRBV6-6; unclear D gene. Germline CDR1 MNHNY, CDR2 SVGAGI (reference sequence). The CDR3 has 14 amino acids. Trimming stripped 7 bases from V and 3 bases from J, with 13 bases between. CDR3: CASINQDPNQPQHF. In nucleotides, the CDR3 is TGTGCCAGCATTAACCAGGATCCCAATCAGCCCCAGCATTTT.

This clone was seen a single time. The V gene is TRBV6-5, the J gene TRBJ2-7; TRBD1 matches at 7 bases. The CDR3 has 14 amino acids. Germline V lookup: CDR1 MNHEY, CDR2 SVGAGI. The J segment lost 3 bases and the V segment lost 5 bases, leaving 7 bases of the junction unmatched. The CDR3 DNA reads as TGTGCCAGCAGTCCTGTGGGACAGAACTACGAGCAGTACTTC. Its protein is CASSPVGQNYEQYF.

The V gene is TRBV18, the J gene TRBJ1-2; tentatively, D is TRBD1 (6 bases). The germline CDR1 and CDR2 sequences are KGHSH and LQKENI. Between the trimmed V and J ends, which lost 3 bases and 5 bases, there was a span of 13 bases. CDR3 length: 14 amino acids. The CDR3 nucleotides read TGTGCCAGCTCACCCTGGACAGAAAGTTATGGCTACACCTTC. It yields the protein CASSPWTESYGYTF.